This entry is about one T cell receptor (beta chain). The data belong to a study of blood T cell repertoires in COVID-19. Looking at the study overall: Researchers got acute and convalescent COVID-19 samples from the United States, Italy and Spain. Sources were T cells, B-cell-depleted T cells, or PBMCs; the material itself was cDNA or gDNA.

The CDR3 totals 11 residues. The germline V and J ends were trimmed by 4 bases and 5 bases, with 6 bases remaining between them. CDR1 ENHRY and CDR2 SYGVKD come from the germline V gene. Study processing details: Nucleated cell counts were estimated from reference gene primer amplification. Generated by immunoSEQ multiplex PCR, the TCRdb table keeps only in-frame clones and is missing some. Clonal size and the V and J genes are those of that table, whereas D and trimming came from the DNA. The data hold some 200,000 clones, with 83% observed a single time. Those enrolled in Seattle joined during active infection and were followed longitudinally afterward.

The origin of this receptor is a woman in her 30s with COVID-19, enrolled during active disease. Material: peripheral blood. The genes are TRBV10-3 and TRBJ2-7; a weak D match, TRBD2 (5 bases). The CDR3 nucleotides are TGTGCCATCAGTGCGGGGAACGAGCAGTACTTC. Residues: CAISAGNEQYF.